The clone carrying this TCR beta chain has more than one count but fewer than ten. This sample is drawn from a study of T-cell reconstitution after alpha-beta-depleted transplantation in children. This sample's TCRbeta library carried unique molecular identifier barcodes. MiXCR, applied by TCRdb to the PCR reads, yields one record per CDR3 protein. The sample carries 640,000 or so distinct CDR3 sequences, around 17% recorded once. V shed 6 bases and J shed 0 bases, with 15 bases lying between them. This CDR3 is built from 16 residues. This chain uses TRBV12-3 or TRBV12-4 with TRBJ2-1, with D hard to call. The sample in question was PBMCs from the stem cell graft donor, obtained from the stem cell graft. The clonotype originates from a human donor who donated a stem cell graft to a child with acute myeloid leukemia. CDR3 nucleotide sequence: TGTGCCAGCAGCTATCACGAACCCAGCTCCTACAATGAGCAGTTCTTC. Translating it yields CASSYHEPSSYNEQFF.